Listed below are T cell receptor beta chains from one sample, sequenced in a study of shared clonotypes between healthy human individuals. Sequencing used immunoSEQ multiplex PCR; TCRdb keeps in-frame clones, though not all of them. The sample contains about 1 million clones, 65% to 75% of which appear only once. Specimen: memory CD4+ T cells sorted from blood. Every receptor here comes from a man aged 18 to 30 in good health. The CDR3 runs from the conserved cysteine through the conserved F or W. Fields, in order: V gene, D gene, clone size, J gene, CDR3 protein, CDR3 DNA. The D gene is left open where the match is weak. Part of the rows lack a size; the others show once, few, many or a class for expanded clones.

>TRBV5-6|-|-|TRBJ1-4
CASSLDSGGADEKLFF
TGTGCCAGCAGCTTGGATTCGGGGGGCGCGGACGAAAAACTGTTTTTT
>TRBV2|-|-|TRBJ2-5
CASSERRQEKETQYF
TGTGCCAGCAGTGAAAGGCGACAGGAGAAAGAGACCCAGTACTTC
>TRBV30|-|-|TRBJ2-7
CAWGIQGGALQYF
TGTGCCTGGGGAATACAGGGGGGGGCCTTGCAGTACTTC
>TRBV7-9|-|-|TRBJ1-1
CASSLEFLPEAFF
TGTGCCAGCAGCTTAGAGTTCTTACCTGAAGCTTTCTTT
>TRBV6-5|-|few|TRBJ1-6
CASSYSEHSPLHF
TGTGCCAGCAGTTACTCCGAGCATTCACCCCTCCACTTT
>TRBV29-1|-|-|TRBJ1-5
CSVVGGGLNQPQHF
TGCAGCGTTGTGGGGGGGGGACTCAATCAGCCCCAGCATTTT
>TRBV2|-|-|TRBJ2-3
CASKWDTFTDTQYF
TGTGCCAGCAAGTGGGACACCTTCACAGATACGCAGTATTTT
>TRBV18|-|-|TRBJ2-7
CASSEMTGSSYEQYF
TGTGCCAGCTCAGAGATGACGGGGAGCTCCTACGAGCAGTACTTC
>TRBV29-1|TRBD1|-|TRBJ2-2
CSARTGGHGELFF
TGCAGCGCCCGGACAGGCGGACACGGGGAGCTGTTTTTT
>TRBV5-6|TRBD1|many|TRBJ1-1
CASSHGQGLTEAFF
TGTGCCAGCAGCCACGGACAGGGTTTAACTGAAGCTTTCTTT
>TRBV19|-|-|TRBJ2-3
CASSPWGRTDTQYF
TGTGCCAGTAGTCCCTGGGGGCGCACAGATACGCAGTATTTT
>TRBV15|-|few|TRBJ2-7
CATRGSSSYEQYF
TGTGCCACGAGGGGTTCGAGCTCCTACGAGCAGTACTTC
>TRBV6-5|-|few|TRBJ2-1
CASSYRGATGQEQFF
TGTGCCAGCAGTTATAGGGGGGCGACAGGTCAGGAGCAGTTCTTC
>TRBV6-1|-|-|TRBJ2-7
CASSRIHEQYF
TGTGCCAGCAGTAGGATCCACGAGCAGTACTTC
>TRBV6-1|-|-|TRBJ2-5
CATKLMIASQETQYF
TGTGCCACCAAATTAATGATAGCCTCCCAAGAGACCCAGTACTTC
>TRBV7-3|-|-|TRBJ1-5
CASTPGPNQPQHF
TGTGCCAGCACCCCAGGGCCAAATCAGCCCCAGCATTTT
>TRBV7-2|TRBD2|-|TRBJ2-1
CASSSRTSGYASSYNEQFF
TGTGCCAGCAGCTCCCGGACTAGCGGGTATGCAAGCTCCTACAATGAGCAGTTCTTC
>TRBV5-8|TRBD1|-|TRBJ1-1
CASTTGDRAPSFF
TGTGCCAGCACCACGGGGGACAGGGCCCCATCTTTCTTT